Below, 31 T cell receptor beta chains from the same sample are listed, as sequenced in a study of CD8+CD57+ T cells in acquired aplastic anemia. CD8+CD57+ cell expansion, shown by flow cytometry, had occurred in the patients selected for sequencing. The study profiled TCR beta VDJ and CDR3 using genomic DNA as template. Each CDR3 protein is one row after TCRdb ran MiXCR on the reads. Seen here are 400,000 to 600,000 distinct CDR3 sequences, around 33% observed once, and the top ten hold under 0.95%. The sample consisted of sorted CD4+, CD8+, or CD8+CD57+ T cells (not recorded which) from PBMCs. All receptors come from a human donor with aplastic anemia.

This clonotype showed up many times. The V gene is TRBV25-1, the J gene TRBJ1-1, with unresolved D. The CDR3 covers 14 residues. Deletions cut 1 base from V and 2 bases from J, with 8 bases between. In germline, CDR1 is MGHDK, CDR2 SYGVNS. The CDR3 loop reads CASSESAVNTEAFF. CDR3 nucleotide sequence: TGTGCCAGCAGTGAATCTGCGGTAAACACTGAAGCTTTCTTT.

This clonotype was detected only once. V and J are TRBV3-1 and TRBJ2-5; a possible D gene is TRBD2 (6 bases). Between the trimmed V and J ends, which lost 2 bases and 7 bases, there was a span of 20 bases. Germline V gene sequence: CDR1 LGHDT, CDR2 YNNKEL (reference sequence). The CDR3 runs to 16 residues. The CDR3 bases are TGTGCCAGCAGCCAACTCGCGGGACGCTATTTTGGGACCCAGTACTTC. Translating it yields CASSQLAGRYFGTQYF.

The chain uses TRBV2 and TRBJ1-6; D might be TRBD1 (5 bases). The CDR3 spans 16 residues. V was shortened by 4 bases and J by 9 bases, with 19 bases between the two germline ends. Germline lookup yields CDR1 SNHLY and CDR2 FYNNEI. The DNA for the CDR3 is TGTGCCAGCAGTGCCGTGGTCGGGACGGCTAGTTCACCCCTCCACTTT. This encodes CASSAVVGTASSPLHF.

The chain employs TRBV13 and TRBJ2-7; D possibly corresponds to TRBD2 (6 bases). Germline V CDR1 and CDR2: PRHDT, FYEKMQ (reference sequence). V lost 2 bases, J lost 1 base, and 21 bases lay in between. This CDR3 contains 18 residues. The chain's CDR3 is CASSLSELGGGLSYEQYF. CDR3 nucleotides: TGTGCCAGCAGCTTATCCGAGCTGGGGGGAGGACTTTCCTACGAGCAGTACTTC. The entire variable domain, with the rest obtained from reference TRBV13 and TRBJ2-7, is as follows: AAGVIQSPRHLIKEKRETATLKCYPIPRHDTVYWYQQGPGQDPQFLISFYEKMQSDKGSIPDRFSAQQFSDYHSELNMSSLELGDSALYFCASSLSELGGGLSYEQYFGPGTRLTVT.

The V call is TRBV20-1, the J call TRBJ1-6; D remains unclear. Germline-derived CDR1 and CDR2 are DFQATT and SNEGSKA (reference sequence). V lost 0 bases to trimming and J lost 9 bases, with 21 bases between them. CDR3 length equals 17 residues. CDR3 protein: CSARDPAGPNLSSPLHF. The DNA for the CDR3 is TGCAGTGCTAGAGATCCCGCAGGCCCCAATTTGTCTTCACCCCTCCACTTT.

This clonotype was counted between two and nine times. The V gene is TRBV20-1, the J gene TRBJ2-3, with unresolved D. V was cut by 5 bases and J by 4 bases, with 10 bases left in between. This CDR3 is built from 12 residues. Looked up from germline, CDR1 is DFQATT and CDR2 is SNEGSKA (reference sequence). The CDR3 DNA sequence: TGCAGTGCTCGCATCTACTCAGATACGCAGTATTTT. It codes for CSARIYSDTQYF.

With respect to this clonotype: The junction differs from germline at one of its ends, possibly a read error. The chain is built from TRBV15 and TRBJ2-4, with D possibly called TRBD1 or TRBD2 (5 bases each). Germline values: CDR1 LNHNV, CDR2 YYDKDF (reference sequence). The CDR3 consists of 17 residues. Here the CDR3 reads CATSPQGSALAKDIQYF. The CDR3 region has the DNA TGTGCCACCAGCCCCCAGGGCAGTGCTCTAGCCAAAGACATTCAGTACTTC.

The genes are TRBV5-2 and TRBJ2-3; TRBD1 was called by the table and not checked on the DNA. TRBV5-2 is a documented pseudogene. CDR3 length equals 19 residues. CDR3 bases: TGTGCCAGCAAAACGATCCGGGGACCGACTTTAAGAAGCACAGATACGCAGTATTTT. It translates to CASKTIRGPTLRSTDTQYF.

This chain connects TRBV5-5 to TRBJ2-6, with TRBD1 matching 8 bases. J gave up 3 bases and V 4 bases, and 6 bases lay outside the gene matches. CDR1 and CDR2 from the germline V gene are SGHKS and YYEKEE (reference sequence). The CDR3 spans 16 residues. CDR3 region: CASSMTGVGGANVLTF. The CDR3, as DNA: TGTGCCAGCAGCATGACAGGGGTCGGTGGGGCCAACGTCCTGACTTTC.

In its sample, this clonotype was seen many times. The chain couples TRBV19 to TRBJ2-7; D perhaps matches TRBD1 (6 bases). This CDR3 comprises 14 residues. V shed 3 bases and J shed 5 bases, with 14 bases lying between them. The germline V gene encodes CDR1 LNHDA and CDR2 SQIVND (reference sequence). As DNA, the CDR3 is TGTGCCAGTAGTATTTATACAGGGCCCCACGAGCAGTACTTC. Amino acids: CASSIYTGPHEQYF.

The chain combines TRBV9 with TRBJ1-3, with TRBD1 as a possible D gene (6 bases). The CDR3 has 15 residues. Germline CDR1 and CDR2: SGDLS and YYNGEE. V shed 0 bases and J shed 0 bases, with 7 bases lying between them. The CDR3 sequence: CASSVEGGSGNTIYF. As DNA, the CDR3 is TGTGCCAGCAGCGTAGAAGGGGGCTCTGGAAACACCATATATTTT. Complete variable domain (other parts from reference TRBV9 and TRBJ1-3): DSGVTQTPKHLITATGQRVTLRCSPRSGDLSVYWYQQSLDQGLQFLIQYYNGEERAKGNILERFSAQQFPDLHSELNLSSLELGDSALYFCASSVEGGSGNTIYFGEGSWLTVV.

This clonotype was observed many times. The V and J genes are TRBV10-3 and TRBJ1-2; no clear D gene. The CDR3 sequence is 15 residues long. Between the trimmed V and J ends, which lost 0 bases and 2 bases, there was a span of 10 bases. The germline V gene encodes CDR1 ENHRY and CDR2 SYGVKD. The CDR3 region has the DNA TGTGCCATCAGTGAGTCGTTGCGGGAGAACTATGGCTACACCTTC. Protein: CAISESLRENYGYTF.

This clonotype was seen repeatedly, ten times or more. The V and J genes are TRBV11-2 and TRBJ2-5; D gene unclear. The CDR3 is made up of 11 amino acids. Deletions cut 4 bases from V and 3 bases from J, with 3 bases between. Per germline, CDR1 SGHAT and CDR2 FQNNGV. The CDR3 DNA reads TGTGCCAGCAGCTCCAAAGAGACCCAGTACTTC. It encodes CASSSKETQYF.

This rearrangement joins TRBV6-1 to TRBJ2-7, with a possible D match to TRBD1 (5 bases). CDR1 and CDR2 from the germline V gene are MNHNS and SASEGT. V lost 2 bases to trimming and J lost 2 bases, with 7 bases between them. The CDR3 is made up of 13 amino acids. The CDR3 protein is CASSEIRAYEQYF. For the CDR3, the DNA is TGTGCCAGCAGTGAAATCAGGGCCTACGAGCAGTACTTC.

The chain joins TRBV2 to TRBJ2-5; 9 nucleotides align to TRBD2. Germline CDR1 SNHLY, CDR2 FYNNEI. V was pared by 6 bases and J by 6 bases, with 11 bases of the junction left unmatched. The CDR3 is 15 residues long. CDR3 region: CASRGMVAGEKTQYF. The CDR3 region has the DNA TGTGCCAGCAGGGGAATGGTAGCGGGGGAAAAGACCCAGTACTTC.

The chain uses TRBV9 and TRBJ2-1; the D gene could be TRBD1 or TRBD2 (5 bases each). V gave up 0 bases and J gave up 6 bases, with 16 bases separating them. Germline V CDR1 and CDR2: SGDLS, YYNGEE. CDR3 length: 16 amino acids. The CDR3 is CASSVGTGGPGNEQFF. The CDR3 coding sequence is TGTGCCAGCAGCGTAGGAACTGGGGGTCCGGGCAATGAGCAGTTCTTC.

This clonotype has a handful of counts. J is TRBJ1-6 and V is TRBV6-1; D remains ambiguous. Germline CDR1 reads MNHNS; CDR2 reads SASEGT. V lost 8 bases and J lost 10, with 15 bases in between. CDR3 length: 13 residues. In nucleotides, the CDR3 is TGTGCCAGCCTAGAAAGGGAGGGCTCACCCCTCCACTTT. As protein: CASLEREGSPLHF.

This clonotype has ten or more counts. The CDR3 spells CASSEEGRNQTYGYTF. The CDR3 DNA sequence: TGTGCCAGCAGTGAAGAAGGACGGAACCAAACTTATGGCTACACCTTC. The J gene is TRBJ1-2, the V gene TRBV2; D uncertain. Germline values: CDR1 SNHLY, CDR2 FYNNEI. V was pared by 1 base and J by 5 bases, with 17 bases between. The CDR3 loop spans 16 amino acids.

This clonotype was recorded a few times. The rearrangement links TRBV20-1 to TRBJ2-2; a possible D gene is TRBD1 (6 bases). With 3 bases removed from V and 4 bases from J, the gap between germline ends came to 12 bases. From germline, CDR1 is DFQATT and CDR2 SNEGSKA (reference sequence). This CDR3 spans 14 amino acids. This chain's CDR3 is CSASRQGSTGELFF. In DNA, the CDR3 is TGCAGTGCTAGTCGCCAGGGGAGCACCGGGGAGCTGTTTTTT.

There are many counts of this clonotype. DNA of the CDR3: TGTGCCAGCAGCTTAAGTCGCAGGAACACTGAAGCTTTCTTT. Translating gives CASSLSRRNTEAFF. The gene calls are TRBV7-2 and TRBJ1-1; D not resolved. With 2 bases removed from V and 1 base from J, the gap between germline ends came to 8 bases. The CDR3 is 14 residues long. Germline V CDR1 and CDR2: SGHTA, FQGNSA.

This clonotype appeared a few times. The chain joins TRBV19 to TRBJ2-2; 7 bases are shared with TRBD2. V lost 2 bases to trimming and J lost 4 bases; unmatched junction nucleotides: 7. The CDR3 has 16 amino acids. The V gene's germline CDR1 is LNHDA and CDR2 SQIVND (reference sequence). CDR3 loop: CASSILAGVGTGELFF. DNA for the CDR3: TGTGCCAGTAGTATATTGGCGGGAGTGGGCACCGGGGAGCTGTTTTTT.

This clonotype has only a few counts. The CDR3 carries no conserved terminal phenylalanine or tryptophan, so it likely arises from a read error. The gene calls are TRBV10-2 and TRBJ2-7; TRBD2 matches 10 bases. Germline assignment: CDR1 WSHSY and CDR2 SAAADI. The CDR3 is made up of 16 amino acids. J was trimmed by 4 bases and V by 6 bases; bases with no gene match: 12. CDR3 loop: CASSLGTSGVLYEQYL. The CDR3 coding sequence is TGCGCCAGCAGCTTGGGAACTAGCGGGGTGCTTTACGAGCAGTACCTC.

Regarding this clonotype: Compared with germline, one end of the junction differs, possibly owing to a read error. This CDR3 is CSRRRGANTGAFF. In DNA, the CDR3 is TGCAGTCGAAGACGGGGGGCGAACACTGGAGCTTTCTTT. This chain connects TRBV20-1 to TRBJ1-1, with D possibly being TRBD1 (6 bases). Germline V CDR1 and CDR2: DFQATT, SNEGSKA (reference sequence). The CDR3 has 13 residues.

This clonotype was seen a few times. The chain couples TRBV20-1 to TRBJ2-7; 9 bases map to TRBD2. The CDR3 extends over 16 amino acids. With V trimmed by 4 bases and J by 2 bases, 12 bases remained unmatched. Per the germline V gene, CDR1 is DFQATT and CDR2 is SNEGSKA (reference sequence). DNA for the CDR3: TGCAGTGCTATTGTCAGCGGGGGGCCGATTACCTACGAGCAGTACTTC. Residues: CSAIVSGGPITYEQYF.

As regards this clonotype: A much larger clone lies a single base off, so this may be a read error. Here the CDR3 omits its conserved ending phenylalanine or tryptophan, so a read error is the likely source. In DNA, the CDR3 is TGCAGTGCTCAGACAGGAGGTACGCAGTATTCT. Amino acid sequence: CSAQTGGTQYS. The genes are TRBV20-1 and TRBJ2-3; tentative D call: TRBD1 (6 bases). CDR3 size: 11 residues. Trimming pared 5 bases from V and 8 bases from J, leaving 11 bases between. CDR1 and CDR2 (germline): DFQATT, SNEGSKA (reference sequence).

This clonotype was detected many times. The V call is TRBV19, the J call TRBJ1-2; D is possibly TRBD1 (5 bases). The CDR3 loop spans 13 amino acids. V was trimmed by 3 bases and J by 8 bases, leaving 13 bases between them. Looked up from germline, CDR1 is LNHDA and CDR2 is SQIVND (reference sequence). The CDR3 protein is CASSIHQGGGYTF. For the CDR3, the DNA is TGTGCCAGTAGTATTCACCAGGGAGGAGGCTACACCTTC.

The chain joins TRBV29-1 to TRBJ2-5, with TRBD1 matching over 7 bases. Germline V gives CDR1 SQVTM, CDR2 ANQGSEA. The junction had 14 bases not matched to a gene; V was cut back by 6 bases and J by 1 base. The CDR3 is 16 amino acids. In nucleotides, the CDR3 is TGCAGCGTCTCCCGGGGATGGGCAGGGGGCCAAGAGACCCAGTACTTC. Its protein is CSVSRGWAGGQETQYF.

This clonotype has ten or more counts. V gene TRBV15 combines with J gene TRBJ2-7, with TRBD1 as a possible D gene (6 bases). V dropped 2 bases and J dropped 4 bases, with 15 bases sitting between them. Per germline, CDR1 LNHNV and CDR2 YYDKDF (reference sequence). There are 15 residues in the CDR3. In DNA, the CDR3 is TGTGCCACCAGCAGAAACAGGGAAGGGGCTTACGAGCAGTACTTC. Protein sequence: CATSRNREGAYEQYF.

Turning to this clonotype: This clone may be a read error of a much larger clone one base away. The CDR3 here is CASSDYTKSNEQFF. The CDR3 nucleotides read TGTGCCAGCAGCGACTATACCAAGTCCAATGAGCAGTTCTTC. The rearrangement links TRBV7-3 to TRBJ2-7; D may be TRBD2 (5 bases). The DNA matches TRBJ2-1 better at its end, which makes the J call doubtful. Per the germline V gene, CDR1 is SGHTA and CDR2 is FQGTGA. This CDR3 is built from 14 residues.

V gene TRBV10-3 combines with J gene TRBJ1-3; D unresolved. In germline, CDR1 is ENHRY, CDR2 SYGVKD. The CDR3 extends over 14 amino acids. Deletions cut 7 bases from V and 0 bases from J, with 10 bases between. The CDR3 sequence: CAITQGYSGNTIYF. The CDR3 coding sequence is TGTGCCATCACACAAGGTTACTCTGGAAACACCATATATTTT.

This clonotype was observed many times. The V gene is TRBV12-3 or TRBV12-4, the J gene TRBJ1-6; D perhaps matches TRBD1 (5 bases). The CDR3 sequence is 15 residues long. V lost 5 bases and J lost 9, with 17 bases in between. CDR3 residues: CASSRTGGSSSPLHF. The CDR3 DNA reads as TGTGCCAGCAGTCGAACCGGGGGGTCTAGTTCACCCCTCCACTTT.